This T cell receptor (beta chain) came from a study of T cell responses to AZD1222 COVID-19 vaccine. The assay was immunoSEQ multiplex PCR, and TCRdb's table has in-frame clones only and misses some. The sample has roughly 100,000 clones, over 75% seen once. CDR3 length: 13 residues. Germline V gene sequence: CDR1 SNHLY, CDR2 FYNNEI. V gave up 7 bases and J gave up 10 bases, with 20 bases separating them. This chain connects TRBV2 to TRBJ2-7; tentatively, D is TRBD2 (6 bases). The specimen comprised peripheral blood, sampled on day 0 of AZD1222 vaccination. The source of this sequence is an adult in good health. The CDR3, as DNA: TGTGCCAGCATTCGAGGTGATGCGGGGCGACAGTACTTC. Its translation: CASIRGDAGRQYF.